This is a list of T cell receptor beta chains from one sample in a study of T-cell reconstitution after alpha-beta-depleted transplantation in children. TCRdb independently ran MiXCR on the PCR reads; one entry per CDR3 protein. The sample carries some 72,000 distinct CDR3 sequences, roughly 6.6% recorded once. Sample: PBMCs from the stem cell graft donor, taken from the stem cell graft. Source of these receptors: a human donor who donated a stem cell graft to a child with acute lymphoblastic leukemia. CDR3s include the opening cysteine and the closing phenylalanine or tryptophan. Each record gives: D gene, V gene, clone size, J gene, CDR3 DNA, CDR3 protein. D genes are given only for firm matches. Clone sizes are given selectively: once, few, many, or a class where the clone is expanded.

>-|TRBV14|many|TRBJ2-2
TGTGCCAGCAGCCAAGATCTTGGCGGCGAGCTGTTTTTT
CASSQDLGGELFF
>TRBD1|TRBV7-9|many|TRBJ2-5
TGTGCCAGCAGCTTGGGATGGGACAGTCAAGAGACCCAGTACTTC
CASSLGWDSQETQYF
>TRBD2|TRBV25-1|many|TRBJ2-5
TGTGCCAGCAGCCAACTGGCGGGGGGGCCAGAGACCCAGTACTTC
CASSQLAGGPETQYF
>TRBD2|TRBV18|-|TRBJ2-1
TGTGCCAGCTCACCGGCTAGCGGTACGATTGACAATGAGCAGTTCTTC
CASSPASGTIDNEQFF
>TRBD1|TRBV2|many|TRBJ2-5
TGTGCCAGCGCGGGACAGGGGAAAGAGACCCAGTACTTC
CASAGQGKETQYF
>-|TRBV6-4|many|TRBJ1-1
TGTGCCAGCAGTGACGCACAGACAGGCAAAGCTTTCTTT
CASSDAQTGKAFF
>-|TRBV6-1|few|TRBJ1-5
TGTGCCAGCAGTGAGAACTACGGGAATCAGCCCCAGCATTTT
CASSENYGNQPQHF
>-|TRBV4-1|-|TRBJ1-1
TGCGCCAGCAGCCAAGCATACACAGTGAACACTGAAGCTTTCTTT
CASSQAYTVNTEAFF
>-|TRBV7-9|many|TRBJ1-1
TGTGCCAGCAGCCCGGCGGGGCAGAACACCGAAGCTTTCTTT
CASSPAGQNTEAFF
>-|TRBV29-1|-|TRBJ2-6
TGCAGCGTTGAAGTGTGGAACAGGCGCTCTGGGGCCAACGTCCTGACTTTC
CSVEVWNRRSGANVLTF
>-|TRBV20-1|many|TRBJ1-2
TGCAGTGCTAGACGCCGACAAGGGGAACACGGAGTAGACTATGGCTACACCTTC
CSARRRQGEHGVDYGYTF
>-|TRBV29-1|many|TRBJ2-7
TGCAGCGTTGAAGATGCCCAGAACTACGAGCAGTACTTC
CSVEDAQNYEQYF
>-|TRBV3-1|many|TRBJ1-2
TGTGCCAGCAGCCAAGAGGCTTTCAGGACCTCCCTCAACTATGGCTACACCTTC
CASSQEAFRTSLNYGYTF
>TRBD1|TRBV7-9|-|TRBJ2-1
TGTGCCAGCAGCCCCTGGACAGGGGAGAATGAGCAGTTCTTC
CASSPWTGENEQFF
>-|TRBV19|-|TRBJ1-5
TGTGCCAGTAGTAGGACAGTCTATAGCAATCAGCCCCAGCATTTT
CASSRTVYSNQPQHF
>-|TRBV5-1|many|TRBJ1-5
TGCGCCAGCAGCTTGGGGGGCAGAGGTAGCAATCAGCCCCAGCATTTT
CASSLGGRGSNQPQHF
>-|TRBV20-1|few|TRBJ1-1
TGCAGTGCTCGAAGGACAGATGAAGCTTTCTTT
CSARRTDEAFF
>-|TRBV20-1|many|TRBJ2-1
TGCAGTGCTTCCGTTGGGGGAACAAAGTTCTTC
CSASVGGTKFF
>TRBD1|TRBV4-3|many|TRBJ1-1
TGCGCCAGCAGCCAAGATCCGGGACAGGGTGATGAAGCTTTCTTT
CASSQDPGQGDEAFF
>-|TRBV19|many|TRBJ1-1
TGTGCCAGTAGTTTGTCACTCGGGGCTGAAGCTTTCTTT
CASSLSLGAEAFF
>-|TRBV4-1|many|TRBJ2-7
TGCGCCAGCAGCCAGGGCGGACGGAACGAGCAGTACTTC
CASSQGGRNEQYF
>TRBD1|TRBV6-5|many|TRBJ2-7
TGTGCCAGCAGCACCGGGACAGCAGACTACGAGCAGTACTTC
CASSTGTADYEQYF
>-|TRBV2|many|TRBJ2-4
TGTGCCAGCAGGGTCCCTAACCTCCCGATTCAGTACTTC
CASRVPNLPIQYF
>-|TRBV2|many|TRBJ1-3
TGTGCCAGCAGGGGACGCCGCCTAGATTTT
CASRGRRLDF
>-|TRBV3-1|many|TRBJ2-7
TGTGCCAGCAGCCAAGCTAGTCAGGGCGAGCAGTACTTC
CASSQASQGEQYF
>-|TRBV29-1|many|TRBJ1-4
TGCAGCGTTGAAGATCGGCAGGGAGGGGACGAAAAACTGTTTTTT
CSVEDRQGGDEKLFF
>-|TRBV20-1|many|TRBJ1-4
TGCAGTGCTAGAAGGGTTTACGGTAGCGAAAAACTGTTTTTT
CSARRVYGSEKLFF
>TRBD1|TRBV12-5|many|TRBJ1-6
TGTGCTAGTGGTTTCAGACAGGGCGGGAATTCACCCCTCCACTTT
CASGFRQGGNSPLHF
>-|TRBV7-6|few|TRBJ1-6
TGTGCCAGCAGTCCACGGGGCGATTATAATTCACCCCTCCACTTT
CASSPRGDYNSPLHF
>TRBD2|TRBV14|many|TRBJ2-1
TGTGCCAGCAGCACCGGTCGTGTACTAGCGCTCAATGAGCAGTTCTTC
CASSTGRVLALNEQFF
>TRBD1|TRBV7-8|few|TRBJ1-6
TGTGCCAGCACCACAGCCGGGACAGCCAATTCACCCCTCCACTTT
CASTTAGTANSPLHF
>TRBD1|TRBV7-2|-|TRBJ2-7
TGTGCCAGCAGCTTATGGCAGGGGGCAGGGGAGCAGTACTTC
CASSLWQGAGEQYF
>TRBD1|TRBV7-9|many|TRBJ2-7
TGTGCCAGCAGCCGGCCGGACAGGGGGCACTCTCTCTACGAGCAGTACTTC
CASSRPDRGHSLYEQYF
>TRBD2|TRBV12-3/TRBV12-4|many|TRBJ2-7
TGTGCCAGCAGGGAAGGGACTAGCGGGAGGGCATCCGAGCAGTACTTC
CASREGTSGRASEQYF
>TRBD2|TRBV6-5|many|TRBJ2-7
TGTGCCAGCAGTCCCGTTGGGACTAGCAGTTCCTACGAGCAGTACTTC
CASSPVGTSSSYEQYF
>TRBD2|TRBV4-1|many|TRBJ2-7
TGCGCCAGCAGCCAAGATTCCCTAGCGGGGGTTGAGCAGTACTTC
CASSQDSLAGVEQYF
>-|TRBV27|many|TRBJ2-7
TGTGCCAGCAGTTTATGGGGGCGAAAGCAGTACTTC
CASSLWGRKQYF
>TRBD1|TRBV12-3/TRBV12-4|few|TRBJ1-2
TGTGCCAGCAGTTTCCGGGGACAGGGGGCCTATGGCTACACCTTC
CASSFRGQGAYGYTF
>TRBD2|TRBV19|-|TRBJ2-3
TGTGCCAGTAGCCCGGGACTAGCGGGGGGAATTCTCACAGATACGCAGTATTTT
CASSPGLAGGILTDTQYF
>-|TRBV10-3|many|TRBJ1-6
TGTGCCATCAGTGAGGACAGGACACCCCTCCACTTT
CAISEDRTPLHF
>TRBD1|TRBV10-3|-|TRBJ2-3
TGTGCCATCAGGGGACAGGGACTCAGCACAGATACGCAGTATTTT
CAIRGQGLSTDTQYF
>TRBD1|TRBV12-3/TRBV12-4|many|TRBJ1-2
TGTGCCAGCAGCCGCCTCGGACAGGGAGACTATGGCTACACCTTC
CASSRLGQGDYGYTF
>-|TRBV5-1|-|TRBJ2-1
TGCGCCAGCAGCTTGTGGACAGAAAAAAATGAGCAGTTCTTC
CASSLWTEKNEQFF
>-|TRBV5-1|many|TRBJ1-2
TGCGCCAGCAGCTTGGGCCAGGGACGTGAAGGCTACACCTTC
CASSLGQGREGYTF
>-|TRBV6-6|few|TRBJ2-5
TGTGCCAGCAGTTCTTTCTCGTGGGGTCGAGAGACCCAGTACTTC
CASSSFSWGRETQYF
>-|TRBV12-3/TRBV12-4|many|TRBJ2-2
TGTGCCAGCACCCTCCCCGGGGAGCTGTTTTTT
CASTLPGELFF
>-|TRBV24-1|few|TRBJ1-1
TGTGCCACCAGTGTGGGTAACACTGAAGCTTTCTTT
CATSVGNTEAFF
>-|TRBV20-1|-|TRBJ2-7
TGCAGTGCTATCCCGGGCAGGGCCAGGTCCGAGCAGTACTTC
CSAIPGRARSEQYF
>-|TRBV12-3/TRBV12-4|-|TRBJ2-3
TGTGCCAGCAGTTTAGCGGCACTAGTGTATGGAGATACGCAGTATTTT
CASSLAALVYGDTQYF